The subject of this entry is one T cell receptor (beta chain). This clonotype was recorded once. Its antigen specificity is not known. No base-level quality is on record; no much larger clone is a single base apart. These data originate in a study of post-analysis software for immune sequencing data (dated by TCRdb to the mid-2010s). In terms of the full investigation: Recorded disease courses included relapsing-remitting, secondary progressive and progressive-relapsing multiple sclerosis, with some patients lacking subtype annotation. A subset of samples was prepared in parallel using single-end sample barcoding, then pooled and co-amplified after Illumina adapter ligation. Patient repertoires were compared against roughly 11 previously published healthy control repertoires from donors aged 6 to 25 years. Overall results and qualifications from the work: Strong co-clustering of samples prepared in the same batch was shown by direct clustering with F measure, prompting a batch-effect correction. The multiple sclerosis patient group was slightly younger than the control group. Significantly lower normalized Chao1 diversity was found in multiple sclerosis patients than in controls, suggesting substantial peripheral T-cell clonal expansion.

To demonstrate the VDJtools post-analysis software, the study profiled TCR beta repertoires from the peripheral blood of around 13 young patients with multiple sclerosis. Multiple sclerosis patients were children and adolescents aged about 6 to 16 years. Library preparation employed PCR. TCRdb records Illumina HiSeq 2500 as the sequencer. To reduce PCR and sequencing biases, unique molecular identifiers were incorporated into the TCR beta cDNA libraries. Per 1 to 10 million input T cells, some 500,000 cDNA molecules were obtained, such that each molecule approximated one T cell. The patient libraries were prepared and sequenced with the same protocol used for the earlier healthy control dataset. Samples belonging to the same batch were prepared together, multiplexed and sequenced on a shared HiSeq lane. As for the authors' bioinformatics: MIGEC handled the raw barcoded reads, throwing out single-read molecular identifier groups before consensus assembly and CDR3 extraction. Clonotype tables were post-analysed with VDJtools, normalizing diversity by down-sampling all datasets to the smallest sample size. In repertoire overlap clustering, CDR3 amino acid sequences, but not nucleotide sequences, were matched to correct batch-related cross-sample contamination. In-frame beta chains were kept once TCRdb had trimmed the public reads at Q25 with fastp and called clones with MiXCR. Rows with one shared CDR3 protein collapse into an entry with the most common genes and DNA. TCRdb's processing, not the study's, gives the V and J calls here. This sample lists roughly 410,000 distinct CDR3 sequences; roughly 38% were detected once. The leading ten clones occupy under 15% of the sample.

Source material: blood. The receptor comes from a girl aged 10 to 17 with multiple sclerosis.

The CDR3 in this case is CSAQTSAGIGELFF. The sequenced DNA: TGCAGTGCCCAAACTAGCGCAGGCATCGGGGAGCTGTTTTTT. The rearranged chain carries TRBV20-1 and TRBJ2-2; 7 bases in between match TRBD2. From V the trimming removes 6 bases and from J it removes 7 bases, while the gene matches leave 11 bases of the junction unaccounted for. The CDR1 and CDR2 encoded by the germline V gene (reference sequence) are DFQATT and SNEGSKA. The CDR3 contains 14 residues, cysteine and phenylalanine counted. The read is trimmed to its CDR3 DNA, 42 bases read in frame from base 1.